The present entry profiles one T cell receptor beta chain with its context. The clone's antigen remains unknown. No clone much larger than this one lies a single base away; base qualities are absent. This record belongs to a study of cytomegalovirus exposure and HLA in healthy donors (dated by TCRdb to 2017 to 2019). For context, the study as a whole: A later analysis indicated that the 90 to 150 validation repertoires were generated on the platform also employed for the approximately 700 repertoires of the first cohort. The study was designed to test whether signatures of past pathogen exposure could be identified by cataloging public T cell receptors. Besides the first cohort of 550 to 750 subjects, a separate validation cohort made up of 120 different subjects was used. To predict cytomegalovirus infection status, the study combined high-throughput TCR immunosequencing, statistical association of individual TCRs with disease status, and machine learning.

Libraries were made using the immunoSEQ multiplex PCR assay. In the source study's methods: To diagnose cytomegalovirus status from the catalog of TCR beta chain sequences, a statistical classification framework was built. In its TCRdb copy, this immuneACCESS table keeps in-frame sequences only and misses some clones. Where compared with another copy, unresolved V genes explain less than half of these, and the others have no known cause. V and J calls plus clone size are reproduced from that table; the DNA served to infer D and trimming. The sample table shows approximately 88,000 clones, and approximately 96% are seen once. Of the sample, about 1.3% falls within the top ten clones. Separate from the roughly 630-subject first cohort, the validation cohort of about 130 subjects was the group to which the donors belonged. V was cut back by 5 bases and J by 9 bases, leaving a gap of 17 bases between them. Via the germline V gene, CDR1 is SGHNT and CDR2 YENEEA. There are 14 amino acids in the CDR3, from cysteine to phenylalanine inclusive. Only the CDR3 DNA is retained, 42 bases long and in frame from the first base.

General study outcomes and caveats: Three of the identified cytomegalovirus-associated TCR beta chains were confirmed in vitro to be specific for cytomegalovirus antigens. While some public TCRs were present in many individuals, most TCR sequences turned up only very rarely across donors. It was suggested by the authors that the approach could potentially be generalized to other disease states and immunological phenotypes. The classifier was reported to diagnose cytomegalovirus status with high specificity and sensitivity in both the original cohort and the validation cohort. The study gave a list of 150 to 200 TCR beta chains associated with cytomegalovirus. Subsequent analysis determined that TCRs grouped into clusters in the first cohort also showed a tendency toward co-occurrence across the 120 or so validation repertoires, and approximately 93% of cluster scores exceeded 0. A later analysis had no HLA typing for the validation cohort, so co-occurrence there was scored across all 110 or so repertoires.

The specimen was PBMCs. The TCR sequence derives from a young woman in good health and CMV-seronegative. The rearrangement combines TRBV11-3 with TRBJ2-1, and possibly TRBD1, on 7 matching bases. The DNA sequence is as follows: TGTGCCAGCAGCCGGCAGGGGGGTGGTAGTGAGCAGTTCTTC. Translation gives CASSRQGGGSEQFF.